This TCR beta chain was observed in a study of T cell responses to AZD1222 COVID-19 vaccine. Germline V gives CDR1 SGHRS, CDR2 YFSETQ. This CDR3 contains 12 residues. V dropped 4 bases and J dropped 6 bases, with 11 bases sitting between them. Only in-frame clones appear in the TCRdb table, and some are missing; sequencing was by immunoSEQ multiplex PCR. The sample lists some 150,000 clones; approximately 87% were seen once. There are a few counts of this clone. Its antigen remains unknown. Overall study findings and caveats: Baseline seropositivity occurred in only 5 to 7 AZD1222 recipients. Close to half of spike-specific TCRs reportedly recognize unmutated variant regions.

Sequenced here: peripheral blood, sampled 28 days after the second AZD1222 dose. The TCR originated in an adult who received the AZD1222 COVID-19 vaccine. V gene TRBV5-1 combines with J gene TRBJ2-7, with TRBD2 as a possible D gene (5 bases). CDR3 nucleotide sequence: TGCGCCAGCAGCCACTCCGGGGTCGAGCAGTACTTC. Translated, it gives CASSHSGVEQYF. Combining the CDR3 with reference TRBV5-1 and TRBJ2-7 gives the whole variable domain KAGVTQTPRYLIKTRGQQVTLSCSPISGHRSVSWYQQTPGQGLQFLFEYFSETQRNKGNFPGRFSGRQFSNSRSEMNVSTLELGDSALYLCASSHSGVEQYFGPGTRLTVT.